This T cell receptor beta chain was sequenced in a study of blood T cell repertoires in COVID-19. The CDR3 is 16 amino acids. V was pared by 3 bases and J by 2 bases, with 8 bases of the junction left unmatched. Germline V CDR1 and CDR2: LNHDA, SQIVND (reference sequence). Clones were read by immunoSEQ multiplex PCR, and TCRdb kept only the in-frame ones, dropping some. The sample holds over 90,000 clones; more than 70% are singletons and the top ten take 10% to 15%. The sequence came from an older woman in a cohort sampled during active or convalescent COVID-19. What was sequenced was peripheral blood. V usage is TRBV19 and J usage is TRBJ2-7; 9 bases are shared with TRBD1. The CDR3: CASSIGGTGPPYEQYF. Written as DNA, the CDR3 is TGTGCCAGTAGTATCGGCGGGACAGGGCCCCCCTACGAGCAGTACTTC.